The sequence of this T cell receptor (beta chain) was determined in a study of blood T cell repertoires in COVID-19. Study information: Samples representing acute and convalescent COVID-19 were sourced from the United States, Italy and Spain.

The CDR3 sequence is 14 residues long. CDR1 SGHVS and CDR2 FQNEAQ come from the germline V gene. V was shortened by 1 base and J by 8 bases, with 11 bases between the two germline ends. This table comes from immunoSEQ multiplex PCR, and its TCRdb copy is limited to in-frame clones, with some not included. The data show approximately 170,000 clones, approximately 86% seen once. V gene TRBV7-8 combines with J gene TRBJ1-4; no firm D call. Sequencing was carried out using peripheral blood. The sequence came from a woman aged 80 or over with COVID-19, enrolled during active disease. The chain's CDR3 is CASSLGGRPEKLFF. The DNA of the CDR3 is TGTGCCAGCAGCTTAGGAGGGAGGCCGGAAAAACTGTTTTTT.